The clone carrying this T cell receptor (beta chain) was seen only a few times. Antigen: not known. TCR beta CDR3 region amplification was performed from RNA transcripts. The HTBI primer set served for first-round RT-PCR of the TCR CDR3. TCRdb recomputed calls from the multiplex PCR reads with MiXCR, one row per CDR3 protein. The sample lists more than 500,000 distinct CDR3 sequences; roughly a sixth were seen once. This sample is part of a study of T cells in Graves' hyperthyroidism and ophthalmopathy. The study's findings and limits: In the analysis, a 13 V-J model separated ophthalmopathy from stable hyperthyroidism.

Trimming cost V 4 bases and J 12 bases; bases outside gene matches: 10. The germline CDR1 and CDR2 sequences are PRHDT and FYEKMQ (reference sequence). The length of the CDR3 is 14 residues. Uncontrolled infections, other autoimmune diseases, pregnancy or lactation led to exclusion of patients. Extraction of PBMCs used roughly 9.6 ml of fresh peripheral blood. The chain couples TRBV13 to TRBJ2-1, with 9 bases that match TRBD2. Sample: blood. The origin of this receptor is a woman in her 30s with Graves' ophthalmopathy. The chain's CDR3 is CASSSGTSYGGQFF. The CDR3 DNA reads as TGTGCCAGCAGCTCCGGGACTAGCTATGGGGGGCAGTTCTTC.